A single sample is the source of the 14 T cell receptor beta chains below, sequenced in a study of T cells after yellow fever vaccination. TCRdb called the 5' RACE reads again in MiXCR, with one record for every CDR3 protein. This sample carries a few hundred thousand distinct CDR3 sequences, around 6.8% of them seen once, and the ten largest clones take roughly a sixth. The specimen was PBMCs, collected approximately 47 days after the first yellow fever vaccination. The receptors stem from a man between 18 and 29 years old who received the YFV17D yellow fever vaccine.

The CDR3 DNA reads TGTGCCAGCAGCCAAGATAGCCTAGGAGCGGGGGGGCGCGGGGAGCTGTTTTTT. It specifies CASSQDSLGAGGRGELFF. This chain connects TRBV4-2 to TRBJ2-2; 10 bases fit TRBD2. Germline CDR1 reads LGHNA; CDR2 reads YNFKEQ. The CDR3 sequence is 18 residues long. Unmatched junction bases numbered 11, after V lost 0 bases and J lost 7 bases.

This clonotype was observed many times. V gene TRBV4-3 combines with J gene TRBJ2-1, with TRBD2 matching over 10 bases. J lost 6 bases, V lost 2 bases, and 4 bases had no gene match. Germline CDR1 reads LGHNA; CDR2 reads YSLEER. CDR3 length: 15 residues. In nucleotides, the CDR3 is TGCGCCAGCAGCCAACCTAGCGGGGGCCTCAATGAGCAGTTCTTC. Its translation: CASSQPSGGLNEQFF.

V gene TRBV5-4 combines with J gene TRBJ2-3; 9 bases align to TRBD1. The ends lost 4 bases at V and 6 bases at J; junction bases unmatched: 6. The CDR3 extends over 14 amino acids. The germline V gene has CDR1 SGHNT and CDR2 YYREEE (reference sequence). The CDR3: CASSRGQGKDTQYF. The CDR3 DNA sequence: TGTGCCAGCAGCCGGGGACAGGGCAAGGATACGCAGTATTTT.

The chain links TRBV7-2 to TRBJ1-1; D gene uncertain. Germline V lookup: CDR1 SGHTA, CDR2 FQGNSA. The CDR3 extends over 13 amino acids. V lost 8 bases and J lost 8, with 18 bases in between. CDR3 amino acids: CASPLAGSEEAFF. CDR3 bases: TGTGCCAGCCCCCTCGCAGGTTCAGAAGAAGCTTTCTTT.

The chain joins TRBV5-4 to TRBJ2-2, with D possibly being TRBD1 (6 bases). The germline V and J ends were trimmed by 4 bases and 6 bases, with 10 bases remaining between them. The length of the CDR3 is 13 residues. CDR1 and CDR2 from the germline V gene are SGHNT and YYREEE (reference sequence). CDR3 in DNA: TGTGCCAGCAGCGCAGGGGTTTCCGGGGAGCTGTTTTTT. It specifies CASSAGVSGELFF.

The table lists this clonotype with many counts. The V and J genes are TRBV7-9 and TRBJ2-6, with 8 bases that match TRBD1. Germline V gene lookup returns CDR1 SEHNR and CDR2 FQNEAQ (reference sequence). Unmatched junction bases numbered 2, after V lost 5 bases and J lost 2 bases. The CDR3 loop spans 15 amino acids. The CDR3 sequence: CASSQTGAGANVLTF. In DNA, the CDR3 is TGTGCCAGCAGCCAGACAGGGGCTGGGGCCAACGTCCTGACTTTC.

The CDR3 reads CASSSSGATDTQYF. The CDR3 region has the DNA TGTGCCAGCAGCTCTAGCGGGGCCACAGATACGCAGTATTTT. The rearrangement links TRBV7-2 to TRBJ2-3; TRBD2 matches at 9 bases. CDR1 is SGHTA, CDR2 FQGNSA, per germline. CDR3 length equals 14 residues. The trim removed 4 bases at V and 2 bases at J, leaving 1 base unmatched. Supplemented by reference TRBV7-2 and TRBJ2-3, the full variable domain reads GAGVSQSPSNKVTEKGKDVELRCDPISGHTALYWYRQSLGQGLEFLIYFQGNSAPDKSGLPSDRFSAERTGGSVSTLTIQRTQQEDSAVYLCASSSSGATDTQYFGPGTRLTVL.

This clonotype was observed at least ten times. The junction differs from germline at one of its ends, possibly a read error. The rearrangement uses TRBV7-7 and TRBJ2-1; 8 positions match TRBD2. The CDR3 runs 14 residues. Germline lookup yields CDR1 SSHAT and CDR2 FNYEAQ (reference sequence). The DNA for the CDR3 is TGTGCTAGCAGTCGGGGGGGTCAGTTTGATGAGCAGTTCTTC. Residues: CASSRGGQFDEQFF.

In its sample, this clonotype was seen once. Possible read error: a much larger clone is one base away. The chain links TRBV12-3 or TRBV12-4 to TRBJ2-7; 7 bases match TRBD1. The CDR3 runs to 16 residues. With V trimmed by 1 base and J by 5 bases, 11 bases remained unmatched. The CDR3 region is CASSLDGIGGNDEQYV. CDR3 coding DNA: TGTGCCAGCAGTTTAGATGGTATAGGGGGCAACGACGAGCAGTACGTC.

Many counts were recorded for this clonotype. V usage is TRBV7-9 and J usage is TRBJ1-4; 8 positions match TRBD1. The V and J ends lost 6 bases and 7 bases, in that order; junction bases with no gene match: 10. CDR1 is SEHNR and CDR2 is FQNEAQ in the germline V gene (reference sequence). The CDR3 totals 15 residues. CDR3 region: CASSPTGGTGEKLFF. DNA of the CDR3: TGTGCCAGCAGTCCTACAGGGGGAACTGGTGAAAAACTGTTTTTT.

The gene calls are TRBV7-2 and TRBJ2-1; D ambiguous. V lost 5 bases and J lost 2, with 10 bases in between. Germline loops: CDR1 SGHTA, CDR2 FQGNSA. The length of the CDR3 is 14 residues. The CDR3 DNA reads TGTGCCAGCAGCCCCCCCGCGGCCTACAATGAGCAGTTCTTC. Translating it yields CASSPPAAYNEQFF.

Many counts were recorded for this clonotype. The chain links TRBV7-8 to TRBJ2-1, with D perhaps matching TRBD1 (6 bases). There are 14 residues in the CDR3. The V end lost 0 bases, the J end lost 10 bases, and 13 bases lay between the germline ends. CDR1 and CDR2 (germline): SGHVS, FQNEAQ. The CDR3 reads CASSLADSDREQFF. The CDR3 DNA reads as TGTGCCAGCAGCTTAGCAGACAGCGACAGGGAGCAGTTCTTC.

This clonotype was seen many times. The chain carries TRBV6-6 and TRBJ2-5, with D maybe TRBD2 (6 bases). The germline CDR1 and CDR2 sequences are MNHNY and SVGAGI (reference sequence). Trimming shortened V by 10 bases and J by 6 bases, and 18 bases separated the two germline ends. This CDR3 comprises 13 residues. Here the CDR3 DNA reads TGTGCCACCAAACCGCCCGGGGGAAAGACCCAGTACTTC. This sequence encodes CATKPPGGKTQYF.

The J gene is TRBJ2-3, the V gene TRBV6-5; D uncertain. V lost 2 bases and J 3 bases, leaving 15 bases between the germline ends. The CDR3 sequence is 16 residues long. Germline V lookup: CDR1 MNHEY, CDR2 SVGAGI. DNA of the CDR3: TGTGCCAGCAGTTACGTACAACTTCCTAATACAGATACGCAGTATTTT. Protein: CASSYVQLPNTDTQYF.